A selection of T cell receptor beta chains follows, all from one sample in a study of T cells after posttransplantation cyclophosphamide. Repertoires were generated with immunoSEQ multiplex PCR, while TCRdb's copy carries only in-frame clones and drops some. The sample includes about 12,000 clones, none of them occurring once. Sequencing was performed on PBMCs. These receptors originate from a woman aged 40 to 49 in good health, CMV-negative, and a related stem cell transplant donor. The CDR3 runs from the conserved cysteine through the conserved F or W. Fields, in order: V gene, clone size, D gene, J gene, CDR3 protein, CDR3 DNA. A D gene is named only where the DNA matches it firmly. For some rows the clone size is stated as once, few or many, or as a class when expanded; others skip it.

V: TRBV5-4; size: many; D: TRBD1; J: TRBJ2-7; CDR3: CASSLDRTGNYEQYF; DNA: TGTGCCAGCAGCTTGGACCGGACAGGGAACTACGAGCAGTACTTC
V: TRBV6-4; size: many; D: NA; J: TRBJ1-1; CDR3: CASSAQINTEAFF; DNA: TGTGCCAGCAGCGCCCAGATCAACACTGAAGCTTTCTTT
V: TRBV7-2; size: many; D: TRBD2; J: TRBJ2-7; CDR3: CASSFGTSESEQYF; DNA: TGTGCCAGCAGCTTCGGGACTAGCGAAAGCGAGCAGTACTTC
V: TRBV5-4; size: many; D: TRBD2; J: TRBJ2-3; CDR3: CASSKYGGTDTQYF; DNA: TGTGCCAGCAGCAAGTACGGGGGGACAGATACGCAGTATTTT
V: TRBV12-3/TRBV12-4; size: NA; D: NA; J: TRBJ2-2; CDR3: CASSLSGPRELFF; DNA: TGTGCCAGCAGTTTATCAGGCCCTCGGGAGCTGTTTTTT
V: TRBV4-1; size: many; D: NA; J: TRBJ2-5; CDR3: CASSQVIGLGTQYF; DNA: TGCGCCAGCAGCCAAGTGATCGGTCTCGGGACCCAGTACTTC
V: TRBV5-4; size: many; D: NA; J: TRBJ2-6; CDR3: CASSLKGPSSGANVLTF; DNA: TGTGCCAGCAGCTTGAAAGGCCCTAGCTCTGGGGCCAACGTCCTGACTTTC
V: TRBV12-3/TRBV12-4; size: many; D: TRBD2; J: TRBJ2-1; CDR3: CASSLGLAGRNEQFF; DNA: TGTGCCAGCAGTTTGGGGCTAGCGGGACGGAATGAGCAGTTCTTC
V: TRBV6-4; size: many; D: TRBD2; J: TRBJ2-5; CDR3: CASSDDAGGGQETQYF; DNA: TGTGCCAGCAGTGACGACGCGGGGGGAGGACAAGAGACCCAGTACTTC
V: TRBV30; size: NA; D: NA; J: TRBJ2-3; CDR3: CAWTSVSDTQYF; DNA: TGTGCCTGGACTAGCGTGTCAGATACGCAGTATTTT
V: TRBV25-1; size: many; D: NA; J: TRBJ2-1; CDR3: CASSEAGWNNEQFF; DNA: TGTGCCAGCAGTGAGGCAGGGTGGAACAATGAGCAGTTCTTC
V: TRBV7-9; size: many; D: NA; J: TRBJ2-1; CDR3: CASSFGGSNRQFF; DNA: TGTGCCAGCAGCTTCGGGGGTAGTAATCGGCAGTTCTTC
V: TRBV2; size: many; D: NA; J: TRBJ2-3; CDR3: CASDLGLLIADTQYF; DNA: TGTGCCAGTGACTTGGGTCTATTAATCGCAGATACGCAGTATTTT
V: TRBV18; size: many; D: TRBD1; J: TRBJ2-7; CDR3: CASSRGTGLSYEQYF; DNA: TGTGCCAGCTCACGAGGGACAGGACTGTCCTACGAGCAGTACTTC
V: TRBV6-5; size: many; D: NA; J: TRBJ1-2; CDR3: CASSYSPGDGYTF; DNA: TGTGCCAGCAGTTACTCGCCGGGGGATGGCTACACCTTC
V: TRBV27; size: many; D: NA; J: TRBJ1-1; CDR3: CASSLPGGPNTEAFF; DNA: TGTGCCAGCAGTTTACCCGGGGGTCCGAACACTGAAGCTTTCTTT
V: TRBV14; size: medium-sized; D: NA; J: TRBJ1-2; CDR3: CASSRSVGARIYGYTF; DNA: TGTGCCAGCAGCCGGTCCGTGGGGGCTAGGATCTATGGCTACACCTTC
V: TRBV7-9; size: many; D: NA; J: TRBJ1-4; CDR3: CASSLGDEKLFF; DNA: TGTGCCAGCAGCTTAGGCGATGAAAAACTGTTTTTT
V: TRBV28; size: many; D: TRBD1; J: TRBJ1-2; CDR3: CASRSPLRGYYGYTF; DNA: TGTGCCAGCAGATCCCCCCTCAGGGGGTACTATGGCTACACCTTC
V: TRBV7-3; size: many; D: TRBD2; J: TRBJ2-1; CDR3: CASSSGTSYRFNEQFF; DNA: TGTGCCAGCAGCTCGGGGACTAGCTATAGGTTCAATGAGCAGTTCTTC
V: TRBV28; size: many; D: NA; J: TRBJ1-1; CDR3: CASMRDSSEAFF; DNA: TGTGCCAGCATGCGTGACAGCTCTGAAGCTTTCTTT
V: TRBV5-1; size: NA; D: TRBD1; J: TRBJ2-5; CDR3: CASSHRDRGETQYF; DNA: TGCGCCAGCAGCCACCGGGACAGGGGAGAGACCCAGTACTTC
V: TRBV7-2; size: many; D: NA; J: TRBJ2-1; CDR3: CASAWQSYNEQFF; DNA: TGTGCCAGCGCCTGGCAGTCGTACAATGAGCAGTTCTTC
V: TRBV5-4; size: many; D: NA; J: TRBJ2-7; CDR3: CASSITGVGLYEQYF; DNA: TGTGCCAGCAGCATAACAGGAGTGGGACTCTACGAGCAGTACTTC
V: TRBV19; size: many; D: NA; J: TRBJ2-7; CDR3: CASSRGRQEGEQYF; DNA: TGTGCCAGTAGCCGGGGGAGGCAGGAAGGCGAGCAGTACTTC
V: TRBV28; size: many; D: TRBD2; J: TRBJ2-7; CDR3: CASSTSGRRDEQYF; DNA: TGTGCCAGCAGTACCAGCGGGAGGCGCGACGAGCAGTACTTC
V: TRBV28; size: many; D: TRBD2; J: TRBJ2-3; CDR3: CASSFWGTSGERDTQYF; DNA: TGTGCCAGCAGTTTCTGGGGCACTAGCGGGGAACGAGATACGCAGTATTTT
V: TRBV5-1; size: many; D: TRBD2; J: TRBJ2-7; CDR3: CASSLELAVTEQYF; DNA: TGCGCCAGCAGCTTGGAACTAGCGGTAACGGAGCAGTACTTC
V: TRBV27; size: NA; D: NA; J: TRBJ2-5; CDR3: CASSPKGLGRETQYF; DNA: TGTGCCAGCAGCCCAAAAGGATTGGGCCGAGAGACCCAGTACTTC